This TCR beta chain was recorded in a study of CD4 T cells in relation to SARS-CoV-2 and coronaviruses. Produced via immunoSEQ multiplex PCR; TCRdb's table is partial and in-frame only. The sample holds tens of thousands of clones, 92% seen once. The V gene's germline CDR1 is KGHSH and CDR2 LQKENI. V lost 3 bases, J lost 1 base, and 13 bases lay in between. The CDR3 contains 17 residues. Broader study findings: Pre-pandemic and post-infection samples never came from the same donor.

Regarding this clone: What it recognizes is unknown.

This clonotype was obtained from an adult with COVID-19. Sequencing was carried out using naive CD4+ T cells from PBMCs. Subset: naive CD4+ T cells isolated by negative enrichment. The rearrangement joins TRBV18 to TRBJ2-6, with D perhaps TRBD1 (5 bases). In DNA, the CDR3 is TGTGCCAGCTCACCGCCTATCGGACAATCTGGGGCCAACGTCCTGACTTTC. Translated: CASSPPIGQSGANVLTF.